Shown below are 7 T cell receptor beta chains from a single sample sequenced in a study of cytomegalovirus exposure and HLA in healthy donors. TCRdb keeps only in-frame clones here, not all; method: immunoSEQ multiplex PCR. The table lists 97,000 or so clones, about 90% of them singletons. Sequencing input: PBMCs. Receptors were obtained from a man aged 18-30 years in good health and CMV-seropositive.

This rearrangement joins TRBV4-2 to TRBJ2-5; tentative D call: TRBD1 (5 bases). Germline CDR1 and CDR2: LGHNA and YNFKEQ. CDR3 length equals 15 residues. V shed 3 bases and J shed 1 base, with 12 bases lying between them. The CDR3 reads CASSHQSDSQETQYF. CDR3 bases: TGTGCCAGCAGCCACCAATCCGACAGCCAAGAGACCCAGTACTTC.

The chain recombines TRBV10-2 with TRBJ2-1; 8 bases are shared with TRBD1. Unmatched junction bases numbered 16, after V lost 11 bases and J lost 7 bases. Germline lookup yields CDR1 WSHSY and CDR2 SAAADI. The CDR3 loop spans 15 amino acids. The CDR3 DNA reads as TGCGCCGGTTCTAATGTTGGACAGGGATTAAATGAGCAGTTCTTC. Encoded protein: CAGSNVGQGLNEQFF.

This sequence joins TRBV10-3 and TRBJ1-5; D unresolved. The length of the CDR3 is 14 residues. Between the trimmed V and J ends, which lost 3 bases and 3 bases, there was a span of 9 bases. Germline CDR1 is ENHRY and CDR2 is SYGVKD. CDR3 DNA: TGTGCCATCAGTGATCGAGGGTCCAATCAGCCCCAGCATTTT. It is translated as CAISDRGSNQPQHF.

Turning to this clone: Other DNA sequences in this sample translate to the same CDR3. The chain has TRBV28 and TRBJ2-2; possible D gene TRBD1, 6 bases. This CDR3 comprises 13 residues. CDR1 is MDHEN, CDR2 SYDVKM, per germline. Trimming took off 6 bases at V and 5 bases at J, with 10 bases between the two ends. As DNA, the CDR3 is TGTGCCAGCAGCTCTAGGGGGACCGGGGAGCTGTTTTTT. It specifies CASSSRGTGELFF.

The chain recombines TRBV25-1 with TRBJ2-3; D may be TRBD2 (5 bases). V was trimmed by 3 bases and J by 6 bases, leaving 16 bases between them. CDR3 length: 15 amino acids. CDR1 and CDR2 (germline): MGHDK, SYGVNS. The CDR3 nucleotides read TGTGCCAGCAGTGAGCCCCAGGACTGGGTGGATACGCAGTATTTT. This sequence encodes CASSEPQDWVDTQYF. Supplemented by reference TRBV25-1 and TRBJ2-3, the full variable domain reads EADIYQTPRYLVIGTGKKITLECSQTMGHDKMYWYQQDPGMELHLIHYSYGVNSTEKGDLSSESTVSRIRTEHFPLTLESARPSHTSQYLCASSEPQDWVDTQYFGPGTRLTVL.

This clone was counted once. This rearrangement joins TRBV4-1 to TRBJ2-7; 8 nucleotides align to TRBD1. The V gene end was trimmed by 0 bases and the J gene end by 7 bases; junction bases not matched to a gene: 11. The V gene's germline CDR1 is MGHRA and CDR2 YSYEKL. The CDR3 is 16 amino acids. CDR3 region: CASSQDEGTGSREQYF. The CDR3 nucleotides read TGCGCCAGCAGCCAAGATGAGGGGACAGGCTCAAGGGAGCAGTACTTC.

This clone was seen once. The chain has TRBV7-2 and TRBJ2-1; TRBD2 is a possible D gene (5 bases). Germline CDR1 is SGHTA and CDR2 is FQGNSA. The CDR3 has 13 amino acids. The ends were cut back, 3 bases at V and 9 bases at J, with 12 bases in the middle. The CDR3 coding sequence is TGTGCCAGCAGCTTGGAGGCCCCCAGTGAGCAGTTCTTC. Protein sequence: CASSLEAPSEQFF.